This is a list of T cell receptor beta chains from one sample in a study of cytomegalovirus exposure and HLA in healthy donors. Sequencing used immunoSEQ multiplex PCR; TCRdb keeps in-frame clones, though not all of them. Here the sample table reports 130,000 or so clones. Material for sequencing was PBMCs. These receptors were obtained from a woman between 18 and 30 years old in good health and CMV-seronegative. Each CDR3 is given with its conserved first and last residue. The D gene is left open where the match is weak.

>TRBV9|-|TRBJ2-2
CASSFTGNTGELFF
TGTGCCAGCAGCTTTACAGGGAACACCGGGGAGCTGTTTTTT
>TRBV7-2|TRBD2|TRBJ2-1
CASSPLPAGAPNEQFF
TGTGCCAGCAGCCCACTTCCGGCGGGAGCCCCCAATGAGCAGTTCTTC
>TRBV25-1|TRBD2|TRBJ2-1
CASSPGTSGSEQFF
TGTGCCAGCAGCCCCGGGACTAGCGGGTCTGAGCAGTTCTTC
>TRBV5-1|-|TRBJ1-2
CASSGGGQRGDGYTF
TGCGCCAGCAGCGGCGGCGGACAGAGGGGAGATGGCTACACCTTC
>TRBV6-1|TRBD1|TRBJ1-2
CASSRGQDYGYTF
TGTGCCAGCAGTCGGGGACAGGACTATGGCTACACCTTC
>TRBV27|TRBD1|TRBJ2-1
CASSLSGQGWGNEQFF
TGTGCCAGCAGTTTATCGGGACAGGGTTGGGGAAATGAGCAGTTCTTC
>TRBV7-3|-|TRBJ2-1
CASSFGTPNEQFF
TGTGCCAGCAGCTTTGGGACTCCCAATGAGCAGTTCTTC
>TRBV19|-|TRBJ1-2
CASSPGQRTNYGYTF
TGTGCCAGTAGTCCCGGACAGCGGACAAACTATGGCTACACCTTC
>TRBV30|TRBD1|TRBJ1-1
CAWKTGATTEAFF
TGTGCCTGGAAGACAGGGGCCACCACTGAAGCTTTCTTT
>TRBV19|TRBD2|TRBJ2-3
CASSILAGTDTQYF
TGTGCCAGTAGTATCCTAGCGGGAACAGATACGCAGTATTTT
>TRBV6-6|-|TRBJ2-1
CASSPDISYNEQFF
TGTGCCAGCAGTCCGGACATCTCCTACAATGAGCAGTTCTTC
>TRBV9|-|TRBJ2-5
CASSVGSGRRETQYF
TGTGCCAGCAGCGTAGGGTCAGGTCGTAGGGAGACCCAGTACTTC
>TRBV30|-|TRBJ1-5
CAWSIQGYPNQPQHF
TGTGCCTGGAGTATACAGGGATACCCCAATCAGCCCCAGCATTTT
>TRBV6-6|TRBD1|TRBJ2-7
CASSYLGQGYEQYF
TGTGCCAGCAGTTACTTGGGACAGGGTTACGAGCAGTACTTC
>TRBV6-1|-|TRBJ1-2
CASWQGQGGYTF
TGTGCCAGCTGGCAGGGCCAAGGGGGCTACACCTTC
>TRBV27|-|TRBJ1-5
CASSFMAPGPYSNQPQHF
TGTGCCAGCAGTTTTATGGCCCCAGGGCCTTATAGCAATCAGCCCCAGCATTTT
>TRBV7-2|-|TRBJ1-5
CASSFDNQPQHF
TGTGCCAGCAGCTTTGACAATCAACCCCAGCATTTT
>TRBV5-1|TRBD1|TRBJ2-3
CASSLKTGLYTDTQYF
TGCGCCAGCAGCTTGAAGACAGGGTTGTACACGGATACGCAGTATTTT
>TRBV2|TRBD2|TRBJ2-3
CASGREVRDTQYF
TGTGCCAGCGGGAGGGAAGTGCGGGATACGCAGTATTTT
>TRBV30|-|TRBJ1-2
CAWMQTEGYGYTF
TGTGCCTGGATGCAGACCGAGGGCTATGGCTACACCTTC
>TRBV10-3|-|TRBJ1-2
CATSTEVLGGYTF
TGTGCCACTTCGACAGAGGTCCTAGGTGGCTACACCTTC
>TRBV19|-|TRBJ1-1
CASRKGEGQLNTEAFF
TGTGCCAGTCGAAAAGGGGAAGGGCAACTGAACACTGAAGCTTTCTTT
>TRBV5-1|TRBD1|TRBJ1-5
CASSPGRDSGNQPQHF
TGCGCCAGCAGCCCAGGTCGGGACAGTGGGAACCAGCCCCAGCATTTT
>TRBV6-1|-|TRBJ1-4
CASSEATEEKLFF
TGTGCCAGCAGTGAAGCCACAGAAGAAAAACTGTTTTTT
>TRBV7-8|-|TRBJ1-1
CASSSGSTEAFF
TGTGCCAGCAGCTCAGGATCCACTGAAGCTTTCTTT
>TRBV11-2|-|TRBJ1-2
CASSLESGGAYGYTF
TGTGCCAGCAGCTTAGAGAGTGGTGGGGCCTATGGCTACACCTTC
>TRBV6-1|-|TRBJ2-2
CASTMDSSNTGELFF
TGTGCCAGCACTATGGACAGTTCGAACACCGGGGAGCTGTTTTTT
>TRBV9|TRBD2|TRBJ2-3
CASSVGPLAVTSTDTQYF
TGTGCCAGCAGCGTAGGTCCACTAGCGGTTACTAGCACAGATACGCAGTATTTT
>TRBV7-9|-|TRBJ2-1
CASSSPRLNAHEQFF
TGTGCCAGCAGCTCCCCCCGACTAAACGCCCATGAGCAGTTCTTC
>TRBV11-3|-|TRBJ2-5
CARAPPRDFQETQYF
TGTGCCAGGGCCCCCCCCCGGGACTTCCAAGAGACCCAGTACTTC
>TRBV19|TRBD2|TRBJ2-3
CASLAGYADTQYF
TGTGCCTCATTAGCGGGATATGCAGATACGCAGTATTTT
>TRBV18|TRBD1|TRBJ2-7
CASSRQDRGGPYEQYF
TGTGCCAGCTCACGACAAGACAGGGGGGGACCCTACGAGCAGTACTTC
>TRBV30|-|TRBJ1-2
CAWSVQVYGYTF
TGTGCCTGGAGTGTACAGGTTTATGGCTACACCTTC
>TRBV6-5|TRBD1|TRBJ1-2
CASSPGQSFYGYTF
TGTGCCAGCAGTCCGGGACAGAGTTTCTATGGCTACACCTTC
>TRBV9|-|TRBJ2-1
CASSPQGYALSEQFF
TGTGCCAGCAGCCCCCAGGGATACGCCTTGAGTGAGCAGTTCTTC
>TRBV19|TRBD2|TRBJ2-1
CASSILGGRYNEQFF
TGTGCCAGTAGTATACTCGGCGGGAGATACAATGAGCAGTTCTTC
>TRBV13|-|TRBJ2-3
CASSLGASEVTDTQYF
TGTGCCAGCAGCTTAGGAGCGAGTGAGGTCACAGATACGCAGTATTTT
>TRBV4-1|-|TRBJ2-5
CASSRQGRTGTQYF
TGCGCCAGCAGCCGTCAGGGCAGGACGGGGACCCAGTACTTC
>TRBV9|-|TRBJ2-1
CASSVVHGSGEQFF
TGTGCCAGCAGCGTAGTGCATGGTAGCGGTGAGCAGTTCTTC
>TRBV28|TRBD1|TRBJ1-2
CASRPGQNYGYTF
TGTGCCAGCAGGCCGGGACAGAACTATGGCTACACCTTC
>TRBV30|-|TRBJ1-6
CAWGSFSPLHF
TGTGCCTGGGGCTCCTTTTCACCCCTCCACTTT
>TRBV7-9|-|TRBJ1-4
CASSSNPNTEKLFF
TGTGCCAGCAGCTCCAACCCCAACACTGAAAAACTGTTTTTT
>TRBV4-2|TRBD2|TRBJ2-3
CASSQGIAGGSSSTDTQYF
TGTGCCAGCAGCCAAGGGATAGCGGGAGGTAGTTCTAGCACAGATACGCAGTATTTT
>TRBV7-8|-|TRBJ2-3
CASSLVSSDTQYF
TGTGCCAGCAGCTTAGTTAGTTCAGATACGCAGTATTTT
>TRBV28|TRBD1|TRBJ1-2
CASSSPGTANYGYTF
TGTGCCAGCAGTTCGCCCGGGACAGCTAACTATGGCTACACCTTC
>TRBV6-5|-|TRBJ1-1
CASSRGENTEAFF
TGTGCCAGCAGCAGGGGTGAGAACACTGAAGCTTTCTTT
>TRBV7-8|TRBD2|TRBJ2-7
CASSYTAVAGVQYF
TGTGCCAGCAGCTATACCGCTGTTGCGGGGGTGCAGTACTTC
>TRBV5-4|-|TRBJ2-2
CASSSRTGELFF
TGTGCCAGCAGCTCGAGAACCGGGGAGCTGTTTTTT
>TRBV5-1|TRBD1|TRBJ1-4
CASSLGGTGFNEKLFF
TGCGCCAGCAGCTTGGGGGGGACAGGATTTAATGAAAAACTGTTTTTT
>TRBV18|-|TRBJ2-2
CASSPGQTRNTGELSF
TGTGCCAGCTCACCAGGACAGACCCGGAACACCGGGGAGCTGTCTTTT
>TRBV9|TRBD1|TRBJ2-3
CASSSGQGQGDTQYF
TGTGCCAGCAGCTCAGGACAGGGGCAGGGAGATACGCAGTATTTT
>TRBV4-1|-|TRBJ1-2
CASSPGGGDYGYTF
TGCGCCAGCAGCCCCGGAGGAGGGGACTATGGCTACACCTTC
>TRBV5-1|-|TRBJ1-5
CASSAGINSNQPQHF
TGCGCCAGCAGCGCAGGGATTAATAGCAATCAGCCCCAGCATTTT
>TRBV7-3|TRBD2|TRBJ2-1
CASSRLREDRQGLNEQFF
TGTGCCAGCAGCCGGTTGCGGGAGGACCGACAAGGGCTCAATGAGCAGTTCTTC